This paragraph covers one T cell receptor (beta chain) sequence. This record belongs to a study of blood T cell repertoires in COVID-19. Study-level background: Both acute and convalescent COVID-19 samples were obtained from the United States, Italy and Spain. Sources were T cells, B-cell-depleted T cells, or PBMCs; the material itself was cDNA or gDNA.

V was shortened by 0 bases and J by 8 bases, with 12 bases between the two germline ends. Germline V gives CDR1 SGHDT, CDR2 YYEEEE. The CDR3 length is 14 residues. How the authors handled the data: Reference gene primers were amplified, and this amplification served to estimate nucleated cell counts. Measured with immunoSEQ multiplex PCR; TCRdb has only the in-frame clones, and not every one. D and trimming were read from the DNA, whereas the V and J calls and clone size are those reported in that table. The sample has over 250,000 clones, about 87% seen once. What was sequenced was peripheral blood. The sequence was obtained from a man aged 60 to 69 who had recovered from COVID-19. V and J are TRBV5-6 and TRBJ2-1; D might be TRBD1 (5 bases). The CDR3 DNA sequence: TGTGCCAGCAGCTTGGGGCCCCAAGGGGATGAGCAGTTCTTC. Protein sequence: CASSLGPQGDEQFF.